What follows are 5 T cell receptor beta chains derived from one specimen sequenced in a study of cytomegalovirus exposure and HLA in healthy donors. Primers included in the PCR were 60 Vbeta and 13 Jbeta primers. Clones were sequenced by immunoSEQ multiplex PCR, and TCRdb holds only the in-frame ones, with some missing. There are approximately 210,000 clones in the sample; approximately 83% occur only once, and 9.5% to 13% lies in the top ten. The sequencing sample was made of PBMCs. The receptors derive from a woman in her forties or fifties in good health and CMV-seropositive.

V and J are TRBV6-1 and TRBJ2-1, with D possibly TRBD1 on 6 matching bases. This CDR3 contains 13 residues. Germline V lookup: CDR1 MNHNS, CDR2 SASEGT. V dropped 8 bases and J dropped 7 bases, with 15 bases sitting between them. CDR3 bases: TGTGCCAGCTCCCCGGGACACTGGAATGAGCAGTTCTTC. This translates into CASSPGHWNEQFF.

This sequence joins TRBV6-5 and TRBJ1-1; D is possibly TRBD1 (5 bases). This CDR3 region has 13 residues. Per germline, CDR1 MNHEY and CDR2 SVGAGI. Trimming took 5 bases from V and 5 from J, leaving 12 bases between them. DNA of the CDR3: TGTGCCAGCAGTATTCAGGGTGGGACTGAAGCTTTCTTT. It encodes CASSIQGGTEAFF.

The V call is TRBV7-2, the J call TRBJ1-4; 7 bases match TRBD1. The CDR3 runs to 15 residues. From germline, CDR1 is SGHTA and CDR2 FQGNSA. Trimming at V came to 4 bases and at J to 4 bases, leaving 6 bases not matched to a gene. The CDR3 sequence: CASSWSGDSNEKLFF. The DNA for the CDR3 is TGTGCCAGCAGCTGGTCTGGGGACAGTAATGAAAAACTGTTTTTT.

The chain combines TRBV29-1 with TRBJ1-1; possibly TRBD1 for D (6 bases). V shed 6 bases and J shed 6 bases, with 17 bases lying between them. The CDR3 is made up of 13 amino acids. The germline V gene encodes CDR1 SQVTM and CDR2 ANQGSEA. CDR3 in DNA: TGCAGCGTAAGCGACAGGCACCCCCCTGAAGCTTTCTTT. Amino acid sequence: CSVSDRHPPEAFF.

V gene TRBV9 combines with J gene TRBJ1-4; possible D gene TRBD1, 6 bases. Germline loops: CDR1 SGDLS, CDR2 YYNGEE. Between the trimmed V and J ends, which lost 2 bases and 4 bases, there was a span of 15 bases. The CDR3 has 16 residues. The CDR3 nucleotides read TGTGCCAGCAGCGTTGGCAGGGGCAGTAGTAATGAAAAACTGTTTTTT. Protein: CASSVGRGSSNEKLFF.